Below, 29 T cell receptor beta chains from the same sample are listed, as sequenced in a study of shared clonotypes between healthy human individuals. The data were produced by immunoSEQ multiplex PCR, yet TCRdb's version contains in-frame clones alone and is incomplete. This table has approximately 1,500,000 clones, 95% to 99% appearing once. The sequenced sample was naive CD4+ T cells sorted from blood. Subset reported: CD45RA+ positively selected. All receptors come from a man under 40 in good health.

This chain uses TRBV11-2 with TRBJ2-3; 12 bases are a match to TRBD1. Unmatched junction bases numbered 18, after V lost 5 bases and J lost 9 bases. This CDR3 has 18 residues. Germline CDR1 and CDR2: SGHAT and FQNNGV. CDR3: CASSHAFRDRGREGTQYF. The CDR3 DNA is TGTGCCAGCAGCCATGCTTTCCGGGACAGGGGGCGCGAGGGGACGCAGTATTTT.

The rearrangement uses TRBV18 and TRBJ1-1; possibly TRBD1 for D (6 bases). The CDR3 has 16 residues. The V and J ends lost 6 bases and 0 bases respectively, with 17 bases between them. Germline V CDR1 and CDR2: KGHSH, LQKENI. The CDR3 reads CASSQERTEMNTEAFF. In nucleotides, the CDR3 is TGTGCCAGCTCGCAGGAACGGACAGAGATGAACACTGAAGCTTTCTTT.

Of note for this clone: The junction and the germline gene differ at one end; a read error may be behind it. The rearrangement links TRBV7-7 to TRBJ2-3; TRBD2 aligns across 7 bases. The germline gives CDR1 SSHAT, CDR2 FNYEAQ (reference sequence). The length of the CDR3 is 19 residues. The DNA for the CDR3 is TGTGCTAGCAGCTTACCACCAAAAGCGGGAATCTCCGAAACAGATACGCAGTATTTT. This gives the protein CASSLPPKAGISETDTQYF.

J is TRBJ2-3 and V is TRBV7-9; a possible D gene is TRBD1 (5 bases). This CDR3 has 13 amino acids. The V end was cut by 2 bases, the J end by 4 bases, with 7 bases between. From germline, CDR1 is SEHNR and CDR2 FQNEAQ (reference sequence). The CDR3 DNA is TGTGCCAGCAGCTTAAACAGGCCAGATACGCAGTATTTT. Protein sequence: CASSLNRPDTQYF.

The rearrangement links TRBV25-1 to TRBJ1-1, with D tentatively TRBD1 (6 bases). From germline, CDR1 is MGHDK and CDR2 SYGVNS. V was clipped by 6 bases and J by 0 bases, with 14 bases between them. This CDR3 has 15 residues. CDR3 in amino acids: CASRTPGVVNTEAFF. In DNA form, the CDR3 reads TGTGCCAGCAGAACACCAGGGGTCGTGAACACTGAAGCTTTCTTT.

The chain is built from TRBV5-1 and TRBJ1-4; 11 bases fit TRBD1. Unmatched junction bases numbered 5, after V lost 0 bases and J lost 4 bases. Germline V gene lookup returns CDR1 SGHRS and CDR2 YFSETQ. There are 17 residues in the CDR3. CDR3 region: CASSLEGQGAVNEKLFF. DNA of the CDR3: TGCGCCAGCAGCTTGGAAGGACAGGGGGCGGTTAATGAAAAACTGTTTTTT.

The CDR3 nucleotides are TGTGCCAGCAGTGAAGCATGGCGGAGGGACACCGGGGAGCTGTTTTTT. It codes for CASSEAWRRDTGELFF. The chain uses TRBV2 and TRBJ2-2, with a possible D match to TRBD2 (6 bases). CDR1 and CDR2 (germline): SNHLY, FYNNEI. V dropped 0 bases and J dropped 3 bases, with 11 bases sitting between them. CDR3 length: 16 residues.

This sequence joins TRBV13 and TRBJ1-2, with D possibly matching TRBD1 (5 bases). Deletions cut 3 bases from V and 5 bases from J, with 7 bases between. The germline gives CDR1 PRHDT, CDR2 FYEKMQ (reference sequence). This CDR3 has 12 amino acids. DNA of the CDR3: TGTGCCAGCAGCTTTGGGGGGTATGGCTACACCTTC. Its translation is CASSFGGYGYTF.

V usage is TRBV7-2 and J usage is TRBJ2-7, with D uncertain. Germline CDR1 reads SGHTA; CDR2 reads FQGNSA. The CDR3 has 16 amino acids. V lost 5 bases and J lost 5, with 22 bases in between. The CDR3 DNA sequence: TGTGCCAGCAGCCCCCCGACCCTCTGGGGAAAAAACGAGCAGTACTTC. This gives the protein CASSPPTLWGKNEQYF.

The CDR3 is CASSTRQENTGELFF. DNA of the CDR3: TGTGCCAGCAGCACAAGACAGGAGAACACCGGGGAGCTGTTTTTT. This chain links TRBV11-2 with TRBJ2-2; perhaps TRBD1 as D (6 bases). V dropped 5 bases and J dropped 1 base, with 11 bases sitting between them. CDR3 size: 15 residues. CDR1 SGHAT and CDR2 FQNNGV come from the germline V gene.

The chain recombines TRBV11-2 with TRBJ2-1; 9 bases line up with TRBD2. Germline CDR1 and CDR2: SGHAT and FQNNGV. J was trimmed by 15 bases and V by 1 base; bases with no gene match: 10. This CDR3 is built from 14 residues. As DNA, the CDR3 is TGTGCCAGCAGCTTAGTTGCTAGCGGGAAGGTTCCGTTCTTC. Protein sequence: CASSLVASGKVPFF.

In DNA, the CDR3 is TGTGCCAGCAGCCCGATTGGGGGTGGTTCAGAGACCCAGTACTTC. Translated: CASSPIGGGSETQYF. The chain employs TRBV7-9 and TRBJ2-5; possibly TRBD1 or TRBD2 for D (5 bases each). The CDR3 runs 15 residues. Germline V gives CDR1 SEHNR, CDR2 FQNEAQ (reference sequence). Trimming removed 5 bases from V and 4 bases from J, with 17 bases in between.

As regards this clone: Distinct nucleotide sequences in the sample also encode this CDR3. This chain links TRBV7-2 with TRBJ2-7, with 8 nucleotides matching TRBD1. With 1 base clipped from V and 2 bases from J, the junction kept 4 bases outside the gene matches. Looked up from germline, CDR1 is SGHTA and CDR2 is FQGNSA. CDR3 length equals 15 residues. The CDR3 region is CASSLVGTGTYEQYF. The CDR3 DNA is TGTGCCAGCAGCTTAGTCGGGACAGGAACCTACGAGCAGTACTTC.

V usage is TRBV2 and J usage is TRBJ2-7, with D tentatively TRBD1 or TRBD2 (5 bases each). This CDR3 contains 15 residues. Per the germline V gene, CDR1 is SNHLY and CDR2 is FYNNEI. V lost 7 bases and J lost 2, with 18 bases in between. The CDR3 sequence: CASIGTGRSTYEQYF. For the CDR3, the DNA is TGTGCCAGCATTGGGACGGGACGCAGTACCTACGAGCAGTACTTC. The full variable domain, in which reference TRBV2 and TRBJ2-7 provide the parts outside the CDR3, is EPEVTQTPSHQVTQMGQEVILRCVPISNHLYFYWYRQILGQKVEFLVSFYNNEISEKSEIFDDQFSVERPDGSNFTLKIRSTKLEDSAMYFCASIGTGRSTYEQYFGPGTRLTVT.

This chain links TRBV9 with TRBJ2-5; perhaps TRBD2 as D (6 bases). The CDR3 has 12 residues. Germline CDR1 SGDLS, CDR2 YYNGEE. Trimming pared 7 bases from V and 5 bases from J, leaving 12 bases between. DNA for the CDR3: TGTGCCAGCGGAGGGGTTTCGGAGACCCAGTACTTC. This gives the protein CASGGVSETQYF.

This chain uses TRBV6-6 with TRBJ2-1; 7 nucleotides agree with TRBD1. This CDR3 is 11 amino acids long. The junction had 3 bases not matched to a gene; V was cut back by 4 bases and J by 12 bases. Germline assignment: CDR1 MNHNY and CDR2 SVGAGI (reference sequence). The CDR3 loop is CASSSDRRQFF. CDR3 DNA sequence: TGTGCCAGCAGTTCGGACAGGAGGCAGTTCTTC.

This rearrangement joins TRBV7-3 to TRBJ1-1, with D hard to call. Trimming removed 0 bases from V and 5 bases from J, with 13 bases in between. This CDR3 comprises 15 residues. CDR1 and CDR2 from the germline V gene are SGHTA and FQGTGA. CDR3 sequence: CASSLTNLEGTEAFF. CDR3 nucleotide sequence: TGTGCCAGCAGCTTAACAAACCTTGAAGGGACTGAAGCTTTCTTT.

V gene TRBV6-6 combines with J gene TRBJ2-1, with D possibly matching TRBD2 (7 bases). The CDR3 spans 15 residues. In germline, CDR1 is MNHNY, CDR2 SVGAGI (reference sequence). The V end was cut by 6 bases, the J end by 9 bases, with 21 bases between. CDR3: CASSPTGLTSTEQFF. In DNA form, the CDR3 reads TGTGCCAGCAGCCCCACAGGGTTGACTAGCACTGAGCAGTTCTTC.

The rearrangement joins TRBV27 to TRBJ2-6; D is possibly TRBD2 (6 bases). The CDR3 loop spans 18 amino acids. Deletions cut 10 bases from V and 2 bases from J, with 24 bases between. Looked up from germline, CDR1 is MNHEY and CDR2 is SMNVEV (reference sequence). This chain's CDR3 is CATSQRAGRTTGANVLTF. CDR3 in DNA: TGTGCCACCTCCCAGAGGGCCGGGAGAACAACTGGGGCCAACGTCCTGACTTTC.

The rearrangement joins TRBV18 to TRBJ2-7; 7 bases fit TRBD1. This CDR3 spans 14 amino acids. J was trimmed by 6 bases and V by 3 bases; bases with no gene match: 8. Germline-derived CDR1 and CDR2 are KGHSH and LQKENI. CDR3 DNA: TGTGCCAGCTCACCGCAACAGGGGATGGGCGAGCAGTACTTC. Its protein product is CASSPQQGMGEQYF.

J is TRBJ1-2 and V is TRBV10-2, with no clear D. The germline CDR1 and CDR2 sequences are WSHSY and SAAADI. The CDR3 totals 12 residues. Between the trimmed V and J ends, which lost 2 bases and 14 bases, there was a span of 15 bases. The CDR3 sequence: CASSEPLEARTF. As DNA, the CDR3 is TGCGCCAGCAGTGAGCCCCTCGAGGCTAGGACCTTC.

The rearrangement joins TRBV10-1 to TRBJ2-1, with a tentative D call TRBD2 (5 bases). The length of the CDR3 is 15 residues. Looked up from germline, CDR1 is WNHNN and CDR2 is SYGVQD (reference sequence). V lost 3 bases and J lost 2, with 11 bases in between. Written as DNA, the CDR3 is TGCGCCAGCAGTGACGGGAACCGACCCTACAATGAGCAGTTCTTC. As protein: CASSDGNRPYNEQFF.

The V gene is TRBV28, the J gene TRBJ1-4, with TRBD1 matching 10 bases. Germline values: CDR1 MDHEN, CDR2 SYDVKM. V shed 7 bases and J 7 bases; nucleotides not matched to a gene: 6. This CDR3 comprises 14 residues. The CDR3 DNA is TGTGCCAGCATGCAGACAGGGGGCGGTGAAAAACTGTTTTTT. Protein product: CASMQTGGGEKLFF.

V and J are TRBV9 and TRBJ1-2; 7 nucleotides match TRBD1. CDR1 is SGDLS, CDR2 YYNGEE, per germline. The CDR3 loop spans 15 amino acids. The ends lost 0 bases at V and 3 bases at J; junction bases unmatched: 5. The CDR3 DNA reads TGTGCCAGCAGCGTAGAATTGACAGGGTACTATGGCTACACCTTC. Its protein product is CASSVELTGYYGYTF.

This clone came up once. This rearrangement joins TRBV7-3 to TRBJ2-1; D is undetermined. Germline CDR1 SGHTA, CDR2 FQGTGA. V shed 3 bases and J shed 10 bases, with 13 bases lying between them. The CDR3 runs to 13 residues. This chain's CDR3 is CASSFNNLDEQFF. The CDR3 nucleotides read TGTGCCAGCAGCTTTAATAACCTTGACGAGCAGTTCTTC.

The chain employs TRBV14 and TRBJ2-1; TRBD2 aligns across 10 bases. This CDR3 is built from 14 residues. Per the germline V gene, CDR1 is SGHDN and CDR2 is FVKESK. V gave up 0 bases and J gave up 16 bases; unmatched junction bases: 9. CDR3 region: CASSQDLGAGGQFF. CDR3 sequence (DNA): TGTGCCAGCAGCCAAGATCTTGGAGCGGGGGGGCAATTCTTC.

This chain links TRBV28 with TRBJ2-7; 8 bases line up with TRBD2. The CDR3 totals 14 residues. Germline CDR1 and CDR2: MDHEN and SYDVKM. V trimming: 4 bases; J trimming: 5 bases; junction bases outside the gene matches: 7. CDR3 region: CASSSRGSGNEQYF. The CDR3 DNA reads TGTGCCAGCAGTTCCCGGGGTAGCGGGAACGAGCAGTACTTC. The full variable domain, rest sourced from reference TRBV28 and TRBJ2-7, is DVKVTQSSRYLVKRTGEKVFLECVQDMDHENMFWYRQDPGLGLRLIYFSYDVKMKEKGDIPEGYSVSREKKERFSLILESASTNQTSMYLCASSSRGSGNEQYFGPGTRLTVT.

The chain uses TRBV7-2 and TRBJ2-7, with 8 bases matching TRBD2. The CDR3 has 15 residues. With 5 bases clipped from V and 1 base from J, the junction kept 7 bases outside the gene matches. CDR1 and CDR2 (germline): SGHTA, FQGNSA. CDR3 residues: CASSQNRLASYEQYF. The DNA of the CDR3 is TGTGCCAGCAGCCAAAATCGACTAGCGTCCTACGAGCAGTACTTC.

On this clone: Different DNA sequences within this sample yield the same CDR3. V usage is TRBV9 and J usage is TRBJ2-1, with D possibly matching TRBD2 (6 bases). The CDR3 extends over 15 amino acids. V gave up 2 bases and J gave up 4 bases, with 13 bases separating them. The germline CDR1 and CDR2 sequences are SGDLS and YYNGEE. CDR3 in amino acids: CASSVEGTTYNEQFF. For the CDR3, the DNA is TGTGCCAGCAGCGTGGAGGGGACGACTTACAATGAGCAGTTCTTC.